Shown below are 21 T cell receptor beta chains from a single sample sequenced in a study of read filtering for tumor transcriptome and immune sequencing. Molecular barcoded adaptors covering alpha/delta and beta/gamma chains were used on roughly 370 ng RNA. TCRdb reprocessed the reads with MiXCR, giving one entry per CDR3 protein. The data contain roughly 35,000 distinct CDR3 sequences, roughly 13% of them seen just once; the ten biggest clones take up roughly 35%. The sequencing sample was made of a population of CD138-negative cells sorted from bone marrow. These receptors all come from a donor at least 40 years old with multiple myeloma.

This clonotype came up many times. This sequence joins TRBV12-3 or TRBV12-4 and TRBJ2-7; 15 bases line up with TRBD2. The length of the CDR3 is 16 residues. The V segment lost 9 bases and the J segment 2 bases; nucleotides outside the gene matches: 8. Here the CDR3 reads CASRPGLAGGTYEQYF. CDR3 DNA: TGTGCCAGTCGACCGGGACTAGCGGGAGGCACCTACGAGCAGTACTTC.

This clonotype was observed at least ten times. The genes are TRBV28 and TRBJ2-5; 8 bases match TRBD1. Germline trimming cut 2 bases from V and 0 bases from J; bases unmatched to any gene: 5. The CDR3 extends over 16 amino acids. The germline V gene has CDR1 MDHEN and CDR2 SYDVKM. CDR3 sequence reads: CASSLLTGGYQETQYF. The CDR3 DNA follows: TGTGCCAGCAGTTTACTTACAGGGGGTTACCAAGAGACCCAGTACTTC. The whole variable domain, filled in from reference TRBV28 and TRBJ2-5, reads DVKVTQSSRYLVKRTGEKVFLECVQDMDHENMFWYRQDPGLGLRLIYFSYDVKMKEKGDIPEGYSVSREKKERFSLILESASTNQTSMYLCASSLLTGGYQETQYFGPGTRLLVL.

The chain links TRBV20-1 to TRBJ2-7; D not resolved. This CDR3 is 14 amino acids long. Per the germline V gene, CDR1 is DFQATT and CDR2 is SNEGSKA (reference sequence). The germline V and J ends were trimmed by 3 bases and 1 base, with 13 bases remaining between them. The CDR3 protein is CSASPSEASYEQYF. The CDR3 DNA is TGCAGTGCTAGCCCCAGCGAAGCTTCCTACGAGCAGTACTTC.

Concerning this clonotype: This clone may be a read error of a much larger clone one base away. The CDR3 ends on some other residue instead of the conserved phenylalanine or tryptophan, so this is likely a read error. J is TRBJ2-3 and V is TRBV10-3; TRBD1 matches 9 bases. V lost 4 bases to trimming and J lost 5 bases; unmatched junction nucleotides: 10. CDR3 size: 16 residues. Germline V gene data show CDR1 as ENHRY and CDR2 as SYGVKD. The CDR3 sequence is CAISGPLDRGVDTQYL. The CDR3, as DNA: TGTGCCATCAGTGGGCCCCTTGACAGGGGGGTAGATACGCAGTATTTA.

This clonotype came up many times. The chain employs TRBV20-1 and TRBJ2-1, with D perhaps TRBD1 (6 bases). The CDR3 is 13 amino acids. Trimming pared 4 bases from V and 8 bases from J, leaving 15 bases between. Germline values: CDR1 DFQATT, CDR2 SNEGSKA (reference sequence). CDR3 sequence: CSATRQAGDEQFF. The DNA of the CDR3 is TGCAGTGCTACACGACAGGCAGGGGATGAGCAGTTCTTC.

As for this clonotype: Possible read error: a much larger clone is one base away. No conserved phenylalanine or tryptophan ends this CDR3, so it is likely a read error. The rearrangement joins TRBV9 to TRBJ2-3, with 12 bases identical to TRBD2. The CDR3 runs 16 residues. J lost 5 bases, V lost 4 bases, and 8 bases had no gene match. The germline gives CDR1 SGDLS, CDR2 YYNGEE. The CDR3 region has the DNA TGTGCCAGCAGCCCTCGACTAGCGGGAGAGGGAGATACGCAGTATCTT. Protein sequence: CASSPRLAGEGDTQYL.

This clonotype was picked up many times. The rearrangement uses TRBV3-1 and TRBJ1-5, with 9 bases identical to TRBD1. The length of the CDR3 is 16 residues. The germline CDR1 and CDR2 sequences are LGHDT and YNNKEL (reference sequence). Trimming cost V 4 bases and J 3 bases; bases outside gene matches: 7. In DNA form, the CDR3 reads TGTGCCAGCAGCCCCTCCGACAGGGGGGACAATCAGCCCCAGCATTTT. Amino acid sequence: CASSPSDRGDNQPQHF.

This clonotype was seen a few times. One base away lies a much larger clone, so this may be a sequencing read error. This chain uses TRBV6-1 with TRBJ1-6; TRBD1 is a possible D gene (6 bases). The CDR3 length is 14 residues. Germline V lookup: CDR1 MNHNS, CDR2 SASEGT. CDR3 region: CASSEVAGHRGALF. Written as DNA, the CDR3 is TGTGCCAGCAGTGAAGTAGCGGGACACAGAGGAGCTCTCTTT.

This clonotype was counted at least ten times. The chain carries TRBV20-1 and TRBJ2-5; unclear D gene. This CDR3 comprises 10 residues. V was trimmed by 5 bases and J by 3 bases, leaving 4 bases between them. Germline V CDR1 and CDR2: DFQATT, SNEGSKA (reference sequence). Here the CDR3 DNA reads TGCAGTGCTTGGAAAGAGACCCAGTACTTC. Translating gives CSAWKETQYF.

The chain employs TRBV5-1 and TRBJ1-5; TRBD1 aligns across 8 bases. The CDR3 consists of 15 residues. V shed 4 bases and J 2 bases; nucleotides not matched to a gene: 5. Per the germline V gene, CDR1 is SGHRS and CDR2 is YFSETQ. The chain's CDR3 is CASSQGTGRNQPQHF. CDR3 sequence (DNA): TGCGCCAGCAGCCAGGGGACAGGTCGCAATCAGCCCCAGCATTTT.

This clonotype occurred many times. The chain links TRBV18 to TRBJ2-3; either TRBD1 or TRBD2 may supply D (6 bases each). The CDR3 covers 15 residues. V was trimmed by 3 bases and J by 2 bases, leaving 12 bases between them. Germline assignment: CDR1 KGHSH and CDR2 LQKENI. The CDR3 DNA reads TGTGCCAGCTCACCGGGGGGCGCCGACACAGATACGCAGTATTTT. Translating gives CASSPGGADTDTQYF.

The V and J genes are TRBV7-8 and TRBJ2-1; 14 positions agree with TRBD2. Trimming at V came to 5 bases and at J to 5 bases, leaving 8 bases not matched to a gene. The germline CDR1 and CDR2 sequences are SGHVS and FQNEAQ. CDR3 length: 17 residues. CDR3 loop: CASSLGLAGGQDNEQFF. CDR3 DNA: TGTGCCAGCAGCCTAGGACTAGCGGGAGGCCAAGACAATGAGCAGTTCTTC.

This clonotype showed up many times. The chain carries TRBV27 and TRBJ2-1; D gene ambiguous. CDR1 is MNHEY, CDR2 SMNVEV, per germline (reference sequence). The V end lost 4 bases, the J end lost 5 bases, and 9 bases lay between the germline ends. The CDR3 is 13 residues long. This CDR3 is CASSSLQHNEQFF. CDR3 bases: TGTGCCAGCAGTTCCCTCCAACACAATGAGCAGTTCTTC.

This clonotype came up many times. The chain combines TRBV7-3 with TRBJ2-2; the D is unclear. Germline assignment: CDR1 SGHTA and CDR2 FQGTGA. Between the trimmed V and J ends, which lost 3 bases and 5 bases, there was a span of 10 bases. CDR3 length: 14 residues. This CDR3 is CASSFGWGTGELFF. In DNA form, the CDR3 reads TGTGCCAGCAGCTTTGGGTGGGGAACCGGGGAGCTGTTTTTT.

This clonotype was found many times. The gene calls are TRBV20-1 and TRBJ2-7; 9 nucleotides line up with TRBD2. CDR1 is DFQATT and CDR2 is SNEGSKA in the germline V gene (reference sequence). J lost 3 bases, V lost 0 bases, and 9 bases had no gene match. This CDR3 spans 16 amino acids. The CDR3 loop reads CSARETSGRILYEQYF. The CDR3 DNA reads as TGCAGTGCTAGAGAGACAAGCGGGAGGATACTCTACGAGCAGTACTTC.

This clonotype has only a few counts. With a much larger clone just one base away, this may be a read error. V is TRBV20-1 and J is TRBJ2-2; 11 bases map to TRBD1. Germline V gene lookup returns CDR1 DFQATT and CDR2 SNEGSKA (reference sequence). This CDR3 has 14 residues. The CDR3 region is CSAPRTGGFGGLFF. The CDR3 nucleotides read TGCAGTGCTCCGAGGACAGGGGGCTTCGGGGGGCTGTTTTTT.

This clonotype was counted ten times or more. The chain recombines TRBV4-1 with TRBJ1-5, with TRBD1 as a possible D gene (5 bases). This CDR3 contains 15 residues. V gave up 2 bases and J gave up 2 bases, with 10 bases separating them. Germline V gene sequence: CDR1 MGHRA, CDR2 YSYEKL. The CDR3 sequence: CASSQQGLGNQPQHF. The DNA for the CDR3 is TGCGCCAGCAGCCAACAGGGTCTCGGCAATCAGCCCCAGCATTTT.

Note on this clonotype: This is likely an artifact of a read error, given a far larger clone one base away. This chain joins TRBV12-3 or TRBV12-4 and TRBJ1-6; 9 bases align to TRBD1. The CDR3 is made up of 15 amino acids. The V segment lost 4 bases and the J segment 8 bases; nucleotides outside the gene matches: 6. The CDR3 DNA is TGTGCCAGCAGTTATCCGGGACAGGGATATTCACCCCTCCACTTT. Protein: CASSYPGQGYSPLHF.

This clonotype was detected many times. V usage is TRBV18 and J usage is TRBJ2-5; the D gene is possibly TRBD2 (5 bases). CDR1 and CDR2 (germline): KGHSH, LQKENI. The CDR3 spans 13 residues. V was trimmed by 6 bases and J by 2 bases, leaving 10 bases between them. This chain's CDR3 is CASSRGEQETQYF. CDR3 bases: TGTGCCAGCTCCCGGGGAGAACAAGAGACCCAGTACTTC.

This clonotype was counted many times. The chain is built from TRBV5-1 and TRBJ2-1; tentatively, D is TRBD2 (6 bases). The CDR3 sequence is 15 residues long. Trimming took off 3 bases at V and 1 base at J, with 11 bases between the two ends. Germline V gene sequence: CDR1 SGHRS, CDR2 YFSETQ. The CDR3 DNA is TGCGCCAGCAGCTCTACTAGCCCTTCCTACAATGAGCAGTTCTTC. Protein sequence: CASSSTSPSYNEQFF.

This clonotype has at least ten counts. This chain links TRBV20-1 with TRBJ1-1, with D hard to call. Germline CDR1 reads DFQATT; CDR2 reads SNEGSKA (reference sequence). The CDR3 is 12 residues long. V lost 5 bases, J lost 6 bases, and 13 bases lay in between. CDR3: CSAPGIRAEAFF. CDR3 DNA sequence: TGCAGTGCTCCGGGTATAAGGGCTGAAGCTTTCTTT.